What follows are 2 T cell receptor beta chains derived from one specimen sequenced in a study of blood T cell repertoires in COVID-19. The assay was immunoSEQ multiplex PCR, and TCRdb's table has in-frame clones only and misses some. The sample holds roughly 330,000 clones, 70% to 90% seen once. The sample consisted of PBMCs or T cells enriched from blood (not recorded which). These receptors originate from a young woman who had recovered from COVID-19.

In DNA, the CDR3 is TGTGCCAGTAGTAGACAGGGGTACAATGAGCAGTTCTTC. Its translation is CASSRQGYNEQFF. V is TRBV19 and J is TRBJ2-1; 8 nucleotides agree with TRBD1. Germline CDR1 is LNHDA and CDR2 is SQIVND (reference sequence). After removal of 4 bases from V and 4 bases from J, the junction contained 0 bases not matched to a gene. The CDR3 is made up of 13 amino acids.

The chain has TRBV11-2 and TRBJ2-2, with D unresolved. This CDR3 is built from 15 residues. Germline-derived CDR1 and CDR2 are SGHAT and FQNNGV. Trimming shortened V by 5 bases and J by 0 bases, and 10 bases separated the two germline ends. This chain's CDR3 is CASSLGQANTGELFF. CDR3 coding DNA: TGTGCCAGCAGCCTGGGCCAAGCGAACACCGGGGAGCTGTTTTTT.